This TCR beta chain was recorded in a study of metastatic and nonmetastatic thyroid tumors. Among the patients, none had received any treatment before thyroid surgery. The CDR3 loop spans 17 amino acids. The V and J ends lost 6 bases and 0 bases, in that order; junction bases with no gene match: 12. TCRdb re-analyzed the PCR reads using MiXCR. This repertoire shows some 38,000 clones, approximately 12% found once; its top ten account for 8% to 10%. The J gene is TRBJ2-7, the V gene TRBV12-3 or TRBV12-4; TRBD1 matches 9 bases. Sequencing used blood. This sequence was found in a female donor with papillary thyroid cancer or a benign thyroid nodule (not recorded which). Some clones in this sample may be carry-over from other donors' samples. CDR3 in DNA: TGTGCCAGCAGACGCTATAACAGGGGGCCGACCTCCTACGAGCAGTACTTC. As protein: CASRRYNRGPTSYEQYF.